One and the same sample provided the 3 T cell receptor beta chains below, sequenced in a study of response to subunit inactivated influenza vaccine. Using its own MiXCR run on the RT-PCR reads, TCRdb lists one record per CDR3 protein. Of under 550,000 distinct CDR3 sequences listed, 7.6% are singletons. The sample was PBMCs from blood, taken less than 30 months after vaccination. These receptors all stem from a man aged 50 to 75 who received an inactivated influenza vaccine.

This sequence joins TRBV5-1 and TRBJ1-1, with TRBD1 identical over 11 bases. This CDR3 is built from 14 residues. CDR1 SGHRS and CDR2 YFSETQ come from the germline V gene. V was clipped by 0 bases and J by 6 bases; unmatched bases: 1. As DNA, the CDR3 is TGCGCCAGCAGCTTGGGGACAGGGGGCCCTGAAGCTTTCTTT. Protein: CASSLGTGGPEAFF.

This clonotype appeared a few times. The V gene is TRBV30, the J gene TRBJ1-1, with 7 bases matching TRBD1. This CDR3 contains 15 residues. In germline, CDR1 is GTSNPN, CDR2 SVGIG (reference sequence). V trimming: 3 bases; J trimming: 0 bases; junction bases outside the gene matches: 7. CDR3 protein: CAWRTAGGLNTEAFF. The DNA for the CDR3 is TGTGCCTGGAGAACGGCAGGGGGGTTGAACACTGAAGCTTTCTTT. The full variable domain, rest sourced from reference TRBV30 and TRBJ1-1, is SQTIHQWPATLVQPVGSPLSLECTVEGTSNPNLYWYRQAAGRGLQLLFYSVGIGQISSEVPQNLSASRPQDRQFILSSKKLLLSDSGFYLCAWRTAGGLNTEAFFGQGTRLTVV.

The rearrangement joins TRBV7-2 to TRBJ2-1; D is unclear. Germline CDR1 reads SGHTA; CDR2 reads FQGNSA. The length of the CDR3 is 12 residues. Trimming removed 3 bases from V and 6 bases from J, with 6 bases in between. The CDR3 protein is CASSFYSNEQFF. Here the CDR3 DNA reads TGTGCCAGCAGCTTTTATAGCAATGAGCAGTTCTTC.